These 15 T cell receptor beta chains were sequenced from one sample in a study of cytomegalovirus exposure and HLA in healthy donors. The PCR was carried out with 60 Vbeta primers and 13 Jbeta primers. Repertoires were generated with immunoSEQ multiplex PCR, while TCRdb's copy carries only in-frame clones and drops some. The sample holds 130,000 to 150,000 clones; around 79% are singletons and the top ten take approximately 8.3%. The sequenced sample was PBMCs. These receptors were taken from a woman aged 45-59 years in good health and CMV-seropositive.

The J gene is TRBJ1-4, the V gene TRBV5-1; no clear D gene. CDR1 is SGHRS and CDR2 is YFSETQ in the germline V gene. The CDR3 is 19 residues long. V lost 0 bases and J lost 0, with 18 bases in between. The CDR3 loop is CASSLARSRIDATNEKLFF. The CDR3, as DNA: TGCGCCAGCAGCTTGGCCCGGAGCCGGATTGATGCAACTAATGAAAAACTGTTTTTT.

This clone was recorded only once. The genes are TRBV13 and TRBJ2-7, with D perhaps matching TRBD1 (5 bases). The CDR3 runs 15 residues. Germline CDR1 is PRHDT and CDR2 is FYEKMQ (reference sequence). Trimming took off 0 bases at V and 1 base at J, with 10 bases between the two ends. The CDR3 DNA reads TGTGCCAGCAGCTTAGGGATGGGGCCTTCCTACGAGCAGTACTTC. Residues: CASSLGMGPSYEQYF.

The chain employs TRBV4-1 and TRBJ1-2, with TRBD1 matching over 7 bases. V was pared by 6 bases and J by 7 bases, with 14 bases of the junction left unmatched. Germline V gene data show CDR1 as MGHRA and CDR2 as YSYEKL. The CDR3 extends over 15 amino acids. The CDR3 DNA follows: TGCGCCAGCAGGAATCCGACAGGGAAAATTGGTGGCTACACCTTC. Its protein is CASRNPTGKIGGYTF.

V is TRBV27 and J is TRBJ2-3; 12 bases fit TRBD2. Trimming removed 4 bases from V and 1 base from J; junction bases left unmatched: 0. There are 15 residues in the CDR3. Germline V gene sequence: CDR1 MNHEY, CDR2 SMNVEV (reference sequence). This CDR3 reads CASSWTSGGTDTQYF. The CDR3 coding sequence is TGTGCCAGCAGTTGGACTAGCGGGGGCACAGATACGCAGTATTTT.

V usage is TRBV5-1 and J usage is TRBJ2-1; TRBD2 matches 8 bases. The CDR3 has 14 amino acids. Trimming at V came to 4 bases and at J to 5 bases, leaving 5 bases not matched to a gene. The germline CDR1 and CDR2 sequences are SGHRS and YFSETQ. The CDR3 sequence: CASSPLRGDNEQFF. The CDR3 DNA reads TGCGCCAGCAGCCCACTGCGGGGGGACAATGAGCAGTTCTTC.

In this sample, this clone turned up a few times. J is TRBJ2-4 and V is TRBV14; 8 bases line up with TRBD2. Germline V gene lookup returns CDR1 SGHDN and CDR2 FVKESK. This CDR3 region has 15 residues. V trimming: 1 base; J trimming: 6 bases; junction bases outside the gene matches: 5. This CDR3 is CASSQVGGGLNIQYF. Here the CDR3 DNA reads TGTGCCAGCAGCCAAGTTGGCGGGGGGTTAAACATTCAGTACTTC.

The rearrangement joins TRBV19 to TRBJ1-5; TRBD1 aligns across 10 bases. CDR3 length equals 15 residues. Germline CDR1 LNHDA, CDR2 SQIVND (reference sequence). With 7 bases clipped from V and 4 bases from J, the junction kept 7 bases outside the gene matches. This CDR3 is CASTSWTGGNQPQHF. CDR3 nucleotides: TGTGCCAGTACCAGCTGGACAGGGGGGAATCAGCCCCAGCATTTT.

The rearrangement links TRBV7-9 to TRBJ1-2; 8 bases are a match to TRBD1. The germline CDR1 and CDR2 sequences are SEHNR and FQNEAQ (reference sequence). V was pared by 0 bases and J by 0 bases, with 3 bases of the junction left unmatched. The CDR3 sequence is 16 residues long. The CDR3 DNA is TGTGCCAGCAGCTTAGCGGGACAGGAGACTAACTATGGCTACACCTTC. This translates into CASSLAGQETNYGYTF.

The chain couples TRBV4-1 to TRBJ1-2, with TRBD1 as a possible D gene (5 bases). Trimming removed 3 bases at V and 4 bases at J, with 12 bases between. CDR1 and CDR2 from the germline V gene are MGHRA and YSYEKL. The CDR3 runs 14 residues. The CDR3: CASSQGEGPYGYTF. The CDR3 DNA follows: TGCGCCAGCAGCCAGGGGGAGGGTCCCTATGGCTACACCTTC.

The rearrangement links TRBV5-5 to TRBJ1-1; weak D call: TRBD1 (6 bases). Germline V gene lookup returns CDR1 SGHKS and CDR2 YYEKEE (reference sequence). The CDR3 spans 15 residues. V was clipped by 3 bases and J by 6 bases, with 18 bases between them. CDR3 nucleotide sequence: TGTGCCAGCAGCTACGACAGGAACTTCGATCCTGAAGCTTTCTTT. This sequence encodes CASSYDRNFDPEAFF.

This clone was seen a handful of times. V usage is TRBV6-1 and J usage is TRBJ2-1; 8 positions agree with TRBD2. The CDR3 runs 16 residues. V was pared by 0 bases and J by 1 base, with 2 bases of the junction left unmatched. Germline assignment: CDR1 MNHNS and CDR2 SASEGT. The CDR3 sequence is CASSEAPGGSYNEQFF. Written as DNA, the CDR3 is TGTGCCAGCAGTGAAGCGCCGGGGGGGTCCTACAATGAGCAGTTCTTC.

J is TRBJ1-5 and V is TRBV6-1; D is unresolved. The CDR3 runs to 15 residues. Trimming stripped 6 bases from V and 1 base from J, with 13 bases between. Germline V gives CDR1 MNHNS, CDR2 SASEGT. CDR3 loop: CASSDPPRSNQPQHF. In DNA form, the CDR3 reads TGTGCCAGCAGCGACCCTCCCAGGAGCAATCAGCCCCAGCATTTT.

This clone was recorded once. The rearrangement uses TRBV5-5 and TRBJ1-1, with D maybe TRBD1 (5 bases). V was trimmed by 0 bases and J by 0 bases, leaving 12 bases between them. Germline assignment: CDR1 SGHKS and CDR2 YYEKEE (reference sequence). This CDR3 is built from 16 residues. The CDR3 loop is CASSLDGGGMNTEAFF. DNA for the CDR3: TGTGCCAGCAGCTTGGACGGCGGGGGGATGAACACTGAAGCTTTCTTT.

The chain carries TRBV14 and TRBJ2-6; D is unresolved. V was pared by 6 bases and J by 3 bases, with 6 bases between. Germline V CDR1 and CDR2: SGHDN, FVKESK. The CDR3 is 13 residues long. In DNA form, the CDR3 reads TGTGCCAGCAGTCCCCTTGGGGCCAACGTCCTGACTTTC. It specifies CASSPLGANVLTF.

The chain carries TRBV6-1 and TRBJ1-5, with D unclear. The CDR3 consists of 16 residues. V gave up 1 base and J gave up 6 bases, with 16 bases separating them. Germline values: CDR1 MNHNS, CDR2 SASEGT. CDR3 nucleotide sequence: TGTGCCAGCAGTGAAGGGCCCGTGCGGGGTTTTCAGCCCCAGCATTTT. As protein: CASSEGPVRGFQPQHF.